A single sample gave rise to the 20 T cell receptor beta chains below, sequenced in a study of T cells in Graves' hyperthyroidism and ophthalmopathy. Amplified TCR beta CDR3 regions derived from RNA transcripts. The HTBI primer set served for first-round RT-PCR of the TCR CDR3. TCRdb re-called the multiplex PCR reads with MiXCR, one entry per CDR3 protein. The profile covers 550,000 to 700,000 distinct CDR3 sequences, with around 42% appearing a single time and over 15% taken by the ten largest. Specimen: peripheral blood or thyroid tissue (not recorded which). These TCRs come from an adult woman with Graves' disease, either hyperthyroidism or ophthalmopathy (not recorded which).

This clonotype was detected only a few times. V usage is TRBV6-5 and J usage is TRBJ1-3; D remains unclear. Trimming removed 0 bases from V and 0 bases from J, with 6 bases in between. This CDR3 is built from 15 residues. Germline V gives CDR1 MNHEY, CDR2 SVGAGI. The CDR3 nucleotides read TGTGCCAGCAGTTACTCGTTCAGCTCTGGAAACACCATATATTTT. It yields the protein CASSYSFSSGNTIYF.

This clonotype came up many times. The rearrangement uses TRBV11-2 and TRBJ2-7; D is possibly TRBD1 (6 bases). Trimming cost V 2 bases and J 0 bases, with 17 bases left between them. The germline gives CDR1 SGHAT, CDR2 FQNNGV. The CDR3 covers 17 residues. CDR3 DNA sequence: TGTGCCAGCAGCTTAATTGGGGGCTCTCTGAGCTCCTACGAGCAGTACTTC. As protein: CASSLIGGSLSSYEQYF.

The chain recombines TRBV29-1 with TRBJ2-5; maybe TRBD2 (5 bases). The V end lost 8 bases, the J end lost 7 bases, and 20 bases lay between the germline ends. CDR1 is SQVTM, CDR2 ANQGSEA, per germline. The CDR3 runs to 13 residues. CDR3 in amino acids: CSLEVVARGTQYF. The CDR3, as DNA: TGCAGCTTGGAGGTGGTAGCCCGCGGGACCCAGTACTTC.

This clonotype showed up just a few times. The chain combines TRBV28 with TRBJ1-2; 7 nucleotides match TRBD1. CDR1 is MDHEN and CDR2 is SYDVKM in the germline V gene. This CDR3 contains 16 residues. Trimming removed 1 base from V and 6 bases from J; junction bases left unmatched: 11. The CDR3 spells CASSLFGGQDLHGYTF. The CDR3 region has the DNA TGTGCCAGCAGTTTATTCGGCGGACAGGACCTTCATGGCTACACCTTC.

Ten or more counts support this clonotype. This rearrangement joins TRBV7-9 to TRBJ1-5; D is ambiguous. V shed 3 bases and J shed 0 bases, with 6 bases lying between them. This CDR3 contains 14 residues. Germline V gene data show CDR1 as SEHNR and CDR2 as FQNEAQ (reference sequence). The CDR3 region has the DNA TGTGCCAGCAGCTTTACAGATAGCAATCAGCCCCAGCATTTT. It specifies CASSFTDSNQPQHF.

The chain has TRBV5-1 and TRBJ2-5; D unclear. The V gene's germline CDR1 is SGHRS and CDR2 YFSETQ. The CDR3 is 14 residues long. V was cut by 0 bases and J by 1 base, with 7 bases left in between. The CDR3 is CASSLASIQETQYF. CDR3 DNA sequence: TGCGCCAGCAGCTTGGCCTCAATCCAAGAGACCCAGTACTTC.

The rearrangement joins TRBV5-1 to TRBJ1-1; D is perhaps TRBD1 (6 bases). The CDR3 runs to 15 residues. Trimming shortened V by 0 bases and J by 4 bases, and 13 bases separated the two germline ends. Germline CDR1 is SGHRS and CDR2 is YFSETQ. CDR3 sequence reads: CASSLADQGITEAFF. The CDR3 coding sequence is TGCGCCAGCAGCTTGGCCGATCAGGGGATCACTGAAGCTTTCTTT.

The chain uses TRBV7-2 and TRBJ1-5; D unclear. The V gene's germline CDR1 is SGHTA and CDR2 FQGNSA. V lost 4 bases, J lost 11 bases, and 27 bases lay in between. The CDR3 length is 17 residues. The CDR3 coding sequence is TGTGCCAGCAGCTCCGGTAGGAGAGAGGTGGCCCAAGAGACCCAGCATTTT. Translation gives CASSSGRREVAQETQHF.

The DNA of the CDR3 is TGTGCCAGCAATCTACACGGCCTAGCTTTCTTT. The encoded protein is CASNLHGLAFF. The gene calls are TRBV2 and TRBJ1-1; no reliable D call. CDR1 SNHLY and CDR2 FYNNEI come from the germline V gene. Between the trimmed V and J ends, which lost 7 bases and 10 bases, there was a span of 13 bases. This CDR3 is 11 amino acids long.

The chain is built from TRBV5-1 and TRBJ1-1; 10 bases agree with TRBD1. Germline CDR1 reads SGHRS; CDR2 reads YFSETQ. The CDR3 sequence is 14 residues long. Trimming at V came to 4 bases and at J to 10 bases, leaving 10 bases not matched to a gene. This CDR3 reads CASSGDRGQDGAFF. DNA of the CDR3: TGCGCCAGCAGCGGCGACAGGGGGCAGGACGGAGCTTTCTTT.

This chain links TRBV7-2 with TRBJ2-7, with TRBD2 matching over 8 bases. Trimming cost V 4 bases and J 1 base; bases outside gene matches: 3. CDR1 SGHTA and CDR2 FQGNSA come from the germline V gene. This CDR3 has 14 amino acids. The CDR3 sequence is CASSSGGGSYEQYF. The CDR3 DNA reads as TGTGCCAGCAGCTCAGGCGGGGGGTCCTACGAGCAGTACTTC.

This clonotype was seen repeatedly, ten times or more. This chain connects TRBV5-5 to TRBJ1-2; TRBD1 aligns across 9 bases. Germline V gene lookup returns CDR1 SGHKS and CDR2 YYEKEE (reference sequence). The junction had 7 bases not matched to a gene; V was cut back by 5 bases and J by 8 bases. This CDR3 region has 13 residues. DNA of the CDR3: TGTGCCAGCAGACGGGACAGGGTTGGAGGCTACACCTTC. Translation gives CASRRDRVGGYTF.

The CDR3 is CASSLWGGAFRDYGYTF. The CDR3, as DNA: TGTGCCAGCAGCTTATGGGGTGGAGCCTTTAGGGACTATGGCTACACCTTC. The J gene is TRBJ1-2, the V gene TRBV7-9; D is undetermined. Looked up from germline, CDR1 is SEHNR and CDR2 is FQNEAQ (reference sequence). V was trimmed by 2 bases and J by 3 bases, leaving 19 bases between them. The CDR3 runs 17 residues.

V usage is TRBV4-3 and J usage is TRBJ1-6; D may be TRBD1 (5 bases). Trimming took 3 bases from V and 12 from J, leaving 12 bases between them. The CDR3 is made up of 13 amino acids. Germline assignment: CDR1 LGHNA and CDR2 YSLEER. Here the CDR3 DNA reads TGCGCCAGCAGCCACTCGGGACTGGGACCCCTCCACTTT. Its translation: CASSHSGLGPLHF.

The V call is TRBV6-1, the J call TRBJ1-4; D unclear. The length of the CDR3 is 13 residues. Germline CDR1 is MNHNS and CDR2 is SASEGT. The germline V and J ends were trimmed by 5 bases and 12 bases, with 16 bases remaining between them. CDR3 protein: CASSQRPPLELFF. The CDR3 nucleotides read TGTGCCAGCAGTCAAAGACCCCCCCTGGAACTGTTTTTT.

The CDR3 nucleotides read TGCGCCAGCAGCTCGGGTCACAGGAGCTCTGGGGCCAACGTCCTGACTTTC. The encoded protein is CASSSGHRSSGANVLTF. J is TRBJ2-6 and V is TRBV5-1; weak D call: TRBD1 (5 bases). V shed 3 bases and J shed 0 bases, with 13 bases lying between them. The CDR3 contains 17 residues. Germline V lookup: CDR1 SGHRS, CDR2 YFSETQ. Looking up the rest from reference TRBV5-1 and TRBJ2-6 gives the full variable domain: KAGVTQTPRYLIKTRGQQVTLSCSPISGHRSVSWYQQTPGQGLQFLFEYFSETQRNKGNFPGRFSGRQFSNSRSEMNVSTLELGDSALYLCASSSGHRSSGANVLTFGAGSRLTVL.

This clonotype was seen many times. This sequence joins TRBV19 and TRBJ1-2; D is unresolved. Germline V gives CDR1 LNHDA, CDR2 SQIVND (reference sequence). Trimming cost V 5 bases and J 4 bases, with 11 bases left between them. This CDR3 is 13 amino acids long. CDR3 sequence reads: CASSDAVGYGYTF. CDR3 DNA sequence: TGTGCCAGTAGTGACGCCGTCGGCTATGGCTACACCTTC.

This clonotype was picked up a small number of times. This chain links TRBV9 with TRBJ2-5; 11 bases are a match to TRBD1. This CDR3 region has 16 residues. Germline V CDR1 and CDR2: SGDLS, YYNGEE. Unmatched junction bases numbered 7, after V lost 2 bases and J lost 4 bases. CDR3 residues: CASSVYGQGAGETQYF. Written as DNA, the CDR3 is TGTGCCAGCAGCGTGTATGGACAGGGGGCCGGAGAGACCCAGTACTTC.

The chain has TRBV19 and TRBJ1-1; a weak D match, TRBD1 (6 bases). CDR1 is LNHDA, CDR2 SQIVND, per germline (reference sequence). The CDR3 is made up of 14 amino acids. With 3 bases removed from V and 0 bases from J, the gap between germline ends came to 8 bases. This chain's CDR3 is CASSMGALNTEAFF. CDR3 DNA sequence: TGTGCCAGTAGTATGGGGGCTTTGAACACTGAAGCTTTCTTT.

Details on this clonotype: Mismatch with germline at one junction end may stem from a read error. The V call is TRBV25-1, the J call TRBJ1-2, with D tentatively TRBD1 (6 bases). The germline CDR1 and CDR2 sequences are MGHDK and SYGVNS. The CDR3 has 15 amino acids. The CDR3 loop reads CACSAGDNGLYGYTF. In DNA form, the CDR3 reads TGTGCCTGCAGTGCAGGGGACAACGGGCTCTATGGCTACACCTTC.